This T cell receptor (beta chain) emerged from a study of shared clonotypes between healthy human individuals. Study in general: The study used three CD4 naive, three CD4 memory, two CD8 naive and one CD8 memory plate per donor. Study outcomes and limitations: Rarefaction indicated that sorted-subset sequencing remained incomplete although depth was large.

A roughly 200 ng quantity of DNA, 29,000 or so T cell genomes, went into the sorted-subset replicate PCRs. How the authors handled the data: ImmunoSEQ gave junction-only sequences without quality scores, so filtering differed. Measured with immunoSEQ multiplex PCR; TCRdb has only the in-frame clones, and not every one. V, J and clone size are taken as reported in that table, and D and trimming were inferred from the DNA itself. The repertoire holds about 2.4 million clones, with approximately 94% as singletons. About this clone: Antigen specificity is unknown.

The V and J ends lost 7 bases and 6 bases respectively, with 16 bases between them. The CDR3 length is 14 residues. CDR1 is MDHEN, CDR2 SYDVKM, per germline. The origin of this receptor is a man younger than 35 in good health. Material for sequencing was naive CD4+ T cells sorted from blood. Regarding subset: CD45RA+ positively selected. The chain employs TRBV28 and TRBJ2-1, with D possibly matching TRBD2 (5 bases). CDR3 residues: CASTWTVGGNEQFF. CDR3 in DNA: TGTGCCAGCACATGGACGGTCGGAGGCAATGAGCAGTTCTTC.